This TCR beta chain emerged from a study of blood T cell repertoires in COVID-19. In the source study's methods: Amplified reference gene primers provided the basis for estimating nucleated cell counts. Libraries were prepared by immunoSEQ multiplex PCR; TCRdb keeps only in-frame clonotypes and omits some of them. V and J calls and clone size follow that table, whereas D and trimming were derived from the DNA. In the table there are approximately 90,000 clones, 89% of which are singletons. The V gene lost 7 bases and the J gene lost 6 bases, with 19 bases spanning the gap. Germline V gene data show CDR1 as MDHEN and CDR2 as SYDVKM. This CDR3 spans 16 amino acids.

J is TRBJ1-6 and V is TRBV28, with D possibly being TRBD1 (5 bases). The sample consisted of peripheral blood. This TCR derives from a woman aged 70-85 years with acute or convalescent COVID-19. This chain's CDR3 is CASTVNKGFTNSPLHF. DNA of the CDR3: TGTGCCAGCACCGTTAATAAGGGGTTCACTAATTCACCCCTCCACTTT.